Following are 27 T cell receptor beta chains from one sample sequenced in a study of T cell responses to AZD1222 COVID-19 vaccine. Assay: immunoSEQ multiplex PCR; the TCRdb copy retains only in-frame clones and omits some. This sample has approximately 150,000 clones, with about 93% found just once. The sample consisted of peripheral blood, taken on day 0 of AZD1222 vaccination. The receptors here all came from an adult in good health.

This sequence joins TRBV6-2 or TRBV6-3 and TRBJ2-2; D perhaps matches TRBD1 (6 bases). V lost 2 bases and J lost 0, with 7 bases in between. This CDR3 has 15 residues. Germline values: CDR1 MNHEY, CDR2 SVGEGT. The CDR3: CASSYGGTNTGELFF. The CDR3 coding sequence is TGTGCCAGCAGTTACGGGGGCACGAACACCGGGGAGCTGTTTTTT.

The V and J genes are TRBV9 and TRBJ2-5; a possible D gene is TRBD1 (6 bases). V was shortened by 1 base and J by 5 bases, with 18 bases between the two germline ends. The CDR3 contains 16 residues. Per the germline V gene, CDR1 is SGDLS and CDR2 is YYNGEE. The CDR3 DNA follows: TGTGCCAGCAGCGTACCCGGCAGGGGAGAGGCGGAGACCCAGTACTTC. It specifies CASSVPGRGEAETQYF.

The genes are TRBV29-1 and TRBJ2-7; possibly TRBD1 for D (6 bases). The CDR3 is 14 amino acids. The germline gives CDR1 SQVTM, CDR2 ANQGSEA. V gave up 3 bases and J gave up 0 bases, with 12 bases separating them. CDR3 DNA sequence: TGCAGCGTTGAGAGACCGGACAGCTCCTACGAGCAGTACTTC. This encodes CSVERPDSSYEQYF.

This rearrangement joins TRBV2 to TRBJ2-2; weak D call: TRBD1 (6 bases). Trimming removed 6 bases from V and 4 bases from J, with 9 bases in between. The germline V gene has CDR1 SNHLY and CDR2 FYNNEI. This CDR3 has 13 residues. CDR3 in DNA: TGTGCCAGCAGGGACAGCCCCACCGGGGAGCTGTTTTTT. This sequence encodes CASRDSPTGELFF. Drawing the rest from reference TRBV2 and TRBJ2-2, the complete variable domain is EPEVTQTPSHQVTQMGQEVILRCVPISNHLYFYWYRQILGQKVEFLVSFYNNEISEKSEIFDDQFSVERPDGSNFTLKIRSTKLEDSAMYFCASRDSPTGELFFGEGSRLTVL.

The chain is built from TRBV7-6 and TRBJ2-2; D is undetermined. The CDR3 is 13 residues long. CDR1 is SGHVS, CDR2 FNYEAQ, per germline. V was shortened by 3 bases and J by 1 base, with 3 bases between the two germline ends. CDR3 DNA: TGTGCCAGCAGCTTGGGGAACACCGGGGAGCTGTTTTTT. This sequence encodes CASSLGNTGELFF.

The gene calls are TRBV20-1 and TRBJ2-5; D might be TRBD1 (5 bases). Germline assignment: CDR1 DFQATT and CDR2 SNEGSKA (reference sequence). Trimming shortened V by 3 bases and J by 7 bases, and 21 bases separated the two germline ends. CDR3 length equals 15 residues. DNA for the CDR3: TGCAGTGCTAGTGGACAAACCAACCATTTTGGGACCCAGTACTTC. The encoded protein is CSASGQTNHFGTQYF.

The chain links TRBV19 to TRBJ2-2; tentative D call: TRBD1 (5 bases). The V end was cut by 5 bases, the J end by 3 bases, with 16 bases between. CDR1 is LNHDA and CDR2 is SQIVND in the germline V gene (reference sequence). The CDR3 extends over 16 amino acids. As DNA, the CDR3 is TGTGCCAGTAGTTTACTACGGACAACTCACACCGGGGAGCTGTTTTTT. Translating it yields CASSLLRTTHTGELFF.

The chain combines TRBV30 with TRBJ1-1; D gene uncertain. CDR1 and CDR2 from the germline V gene are GTSNPN and SVGIG (reference sequence). The V end was cut by 5 bases, the J end by 4 bases, with 8 bases between. The CDR3 totals 11 residues. CDR3 nucleotides: TGTGCCTGGGGGAGAGGCACTGAAGCTTTCTTT. Protein: CAWGRGTEAFF.

This clone was recorded once. The chain uses TRBV6-6 and TRBJ1-1, with D possibly matching TRBD1 (5 bases). The germline V and J ends were trimmed by 7 bases and 3 bases, with 15 bases remaining between them. Germline loops: CDR1 MNHNY, CDR2 SVGAGI (reference sequence). The CDR3 loop spans 14 amino acids. In DNA form, the CDR3 reads TGTGCCAGCACCGGGGCAGTACGTGACACTGAAGCTTTCTTT. Translating gives CASTGAVRDTEAFF.

The chain joins TRBV11-3 to TRBJ1-1; the D gene is possibly TRBD1 (6 bases). CDR1 is SGHNT, CDR2 YENEEA, per germline. This CDR3 comprises 12 residues. The germline V and J ends were trimmed by 6 bases and 8 bases, with 13 bases remaining between them. The CDR3 DNA is TGTGCCAGCAGTTCTCCCGGGACAGAAGCTTTCTTT. Protein: CASSSPGTEAFF.

The chain has TRBV29-1 and TRBJ1-3; no firm D call. The CDR3 loop spans 13 amino acids. V shed 4 bases and J shed 0 bases, with 7 bases lying between them. The germline CDR1 and CDR2 sequences are SQVTM and ANQGSEA. CDR3 loop: CSVGTVSGNTIYF. For the CDR3, the DNA is TGCAGCGTTGGGACCGTCTCTGGAAACACCATATATTTT.

As to this clone: Other nucleotide sequences in the sample specify the same CDR3. J is TRBJ2-7 and V is TRBV5-1, with D possibly TRBD2 on 5 matching bases. The CDR3 contains 12 residues. V gave up 4 bases and J gave up 7 bases, with 12 bases separating them. Germline lookup yields CDR1 SGHRS and CDR2 YFSETQ. CDR3 in DNA: TGCGCCAGCAGCCTCTCGGGGAGAGAGCAGTACTTC. Amino acid sequence: CASSLSGREQYF. Variable domain in full (rest from reference TRBV5-1 and TRBJ2-7): KAGVTQTPRYLIKTRGQQVTLSCSPISGHRSVSWYQQTPGQGLQFLFEYFSETQRNKGNFPGRFSGRQFSNSRSEMNVSTLELGDSALYLCASSLSGREQYFGPGTRLTVT.

J is TRBJ2-2 and V is TRBV4-3; TRBD2 agrees at 8 bases. From germline, CDR1 is LGHNA and CDR2 YSLEER. The J segment lost 1 base and the V segment lost 2 bases, leaving 0 bases of the junction unmatched. The CDR3 runs to 15 residues. Written as DNA, the CDR3 is TGCGCCAGCAGCCAAACTAGCGGGAACACCGGGGAGCTGTTTTTT. Protein sequence: CASSQTSGNTGELFF.

This clone was seen once. The rearrangement uses TRBV2 and TRBJ1-2, with 10 bases that match TRBD1. V trimming: 6 bases; J trimming: 4 bases; junction bases outside the gene matches: 2. The CDR3 is made up of 13 amino acids. Germline CDR1 SNHLY, CDR2 FYNNEI. The CDR3 is CASRGDRGYGYTF. The CDR3, as DNA: TGTGCCAGCAGGGGGGACAGGGGCTATGGCTACACCTTC.

This clone has a single count. CDR3 DNA sequence: TGTGCCAGCAGTGACCCTATCAGGGGATATCAGCCCCAGCATTTT. It specifies CASSDPIRGYQPQHF. This chain connects TRBV6-1 to TRBJ1-5, with a possible D match to TRBD1 (6 bases). This CDR3 region has 15 residues. V shed 3 bases and J shed 5 bases, with 14 bases lying between them. The germline V gene has CDR1 MNHNS and CDR2 SASEGT.

The chain is built from TRBV11-2 and TRBJ2-7, with D possibly matching TRBD2 (5 bases). Germline CDR1 is SGHAT and CDR2 is FQNNGV. The CDR3 is made up of 13 amino acids. Between the trimmed V and J ends, which lost 3 bases and 4 bases, there was a span of 10 bases. DNA of the CDR3: TGTGCCAGCAGCTTGAGCGGCGGGTACGAGCAGTACTTC. Protein: CASSLSGGYEQYF.

J is TRBJ2-2 and V is TRBV9; unclear D gene. This CDR3 region has 12 residues. CDR1 is SGDLS and CDR2 is YYNGEE in the germline V gene. Trimming pared 0 bases from V and 7 bases from J, leaving 4 bases between. Written as DNA, the CDR3 is TGTGCCAGCAGCGTAGAAGTCGGGGAGCTGTTTTTT. The encoded protein is CASSVEVGELFF.

The J gene is TRBJ2-3, the V gene TRBV4-2; TRBD2 is a possible D gene (6 bases). V was pared by 0 bases and J by 5 bases, with 21 bases between. The CDR3 length is 18 residues. Germline assignment: CDR1 LGHNA and CDR2 YNFKEQ. The CDR3 DNA follows: TGTGCCAGCAGCCAAGATTCGGCGGGGTCCTCCCGGGGAGATACGCAGTATTTT. Protein product: CASSQDSAGSSRGDTQYF.

For the CDR3, the DNA is TGTGCCAGCAGTTTAGCAGAAGGAAACACCATATATTTT. It translates to CASSLAEGNTIYF. The V gene is TRBV12-3 or TRBV12-4, the J gene TRBJ1-3; D unclear. Trimming took off 0 bases at V and 4 bases at J, with 4 bases between the two ends. CDR3 size: 13 residues.

The chain combines TRBV4-2 with TRBJ1-2; D unclear. V was clipped by 1 base and J by 1 base, with 7 bases between them. Germline CDR1 and CDR2: LGHNA and YNFKEQ. The CDR3 length is 14 residues. The CDR3 loop is CASSQGLSNYGYTF. DNA of the CDR3: TGTGCCAGCAGCCAAGGTCTAAGTAACTATGGCTACACCTTC.

This chain joins TRBV7-2 and TRBJ1-2, with D unclear. The CDR3 spans 13 residues. V was shortened by 6 bases and J by 2 bases, with 10 bases between the two germline ends. Germline V gene lookup returns CDR1 SGHTA and CDR2 FQGNSA. CDR3 nucleotides: TGTGCCAGCAGTTCTTTACCGAACTATGGCTACACCTTC. Translated: CASSSLPNYGYTF.

The chain couples TRBV30 to TRBJ1-5, with D possibly being TRBD1 (5 bases). From germline, CDR1 is GTSNPN and CDR2 SVGIG (reference sequence). The CDR3 runs to 13 residues. Between the trimmed V and J ends, which lost 4 bases and 3 bases, there was a span of 10 bases. For the CDR3, the DNA is TGTGCCTGGACCCTGGGGGTCAATCAGCCCCAGCATTTT. Translating it yields CAWTLGVNQPQHF. The whole variable domain, remainder taken from reference TRBV30 and TRBJ1-5, is SQTIHQWPATLVQPVGSPLSLECTVEGTSNPNLYWYRQAAGRGLQLLFYSVGIGQISSEVPQNLSASRPQDRQFILSSKKLLLSDSGFYLCAWTLGVNQPQHFGDGTRLSIL.

The chain uses TRBV9 and TRBJ2-7; D is ambiguous. The CDR3 spans 16 residues. The germline V gene has CDR1 SGDLS and CDR2 YYNGEE. The V end lost 4 bases, the J end lost 0 bases, and 17 bases lay between the germline ends. CDR3 amino acids: CASSPGPEISSYEQYF. The CDR3 DNA reads as TGTGCCAGCAGCCCAGGCCCGGAGATTAGCTCCTACGAGCAGTACTTC.

This chain connects TRBV6-5 to TRBJ1-5, with a tentative D call TRBD1 (5 bases). Between the trimmed V and J ends, which lost 6 bases and 3 bases, there was a span of 15 bases. The germline V gene has CDR1 MNHEY and CDR2 SVGAGI. This CDR3 is 15 amino acids long. The CDR3 is CASRDIGGNNQPQHF. DNA of the CDR3: TGTGCCAGCAGGGATATTGGGGGGAACAATCAGCCCCAGCATTTT.

The chain combines TRBV11-2 with TRBJ2-7; D is ambiguous. The CDR3 loop spans 13 amino acids. With 3 bases removed from V and 2 bases from J, the gap between germline ends came to 8 bases. Germline CDR1 reads SGHAT; CDR2 reads FQNNGV. The CDR3 protein is CASSFPRTYEQYF. Written as DNA, the CDR3 is TGTGCCAGCAGCTTTCCAAGAACCTACGAGCAGTACTTC.

A single count supports this clone. The chain has TRBV11-2 and TRBJ2-5; 11 nucleotides align to TRBD2. V shed 2 bases, J shed 5 bases, and the junction held 13 bases outside the gene matches. The CDR3 is made up of 18 amino acids. From germline, CDR1 is SGHAT and CDR2 FQNNGV. In DNA form, the CDR3 reads TGTGCCAGCAGCTTATATGGTAGCGGGGGGGCAGCTTACGAGACCCAGTACTTC. Translated, it gives CASSLYGSGGAAYETQYF.

The V and J genes are TRBV5-1 and TRBJ1-1, with D maybe TRBD1 (5 bases). V lost 0 bases and J lost 8, with 11 bases in between. CDR3 length equals 13 residues. The V gene's germline CDR1 is SGHRS and CDR2 YFSETQ. CDR3 residues: CASSLVGGSEAFF. DNA for the CDR3: TGCGCCAGCAGCTTGGTCGGGGGGTCAGAAGCTTTCTTT.